These 22 T cell receptor beta chains came from one sample sequenced in a study of CD8+ T cells in alopecia areata. Investigators isolated RNA and reverse transcribed it into cDNA to act as the sequencing template. TCRdb keeps only in-frame clones here, not all; method: immunoSEQ multiplex PCR. The table lists about 97,000 clones, about 40% of them singletons. The sample was CD4+ T cells sorted from blood. The receptors originated from a human donor with alopecia areata.

This CDR3 is CSVEGLAGWETQYF. The CDR3 DNA reads as TGCAGCGTCGAGGGGCTAGCAGGATGGGAGACCCAGTACTTC. The chain carries TRBV29-1 and TRBJ2-5; TRBD1 or TRBD2 may be the D gene (5 bases each). Germline CDR1 and CDR2: SQVTM and ANQGSEA. V was cut by 6 bases and J by 5 bases, with 19 bases left in between. CDR3 length equals 14 residues.

The chain combines TRBV27 with TRBJ2-2; 7 bases align to TRBD1. The V and J ends lost 7 bases and 1 base, in that order; junction bases with no gene match: 6. Germline V gives CDR1 MNHEY, CDR2 SMNVEV (reference sequence). The CDR3 spans 15 residues. In nucleotides, the CDR3 is TGTGCCAGCAAAATCCGGGACAGGAACACCGGGGAGCTGTTTTTT. This codes for CASKIRDRNTGELFF.

The table lists this clone with a few counts. The chain combines TRBV18 with TRBJ2-7, with a tentative D call TRBD1 (6 bases). Trimming removed 4 bases at V and 2 bases at J, with 9 bases between. CDR3 length: 13 amino acids. Germline CDR1 reads KGHSH; CDR2 reads LQKENI. The CDR3 sequence is CASSRDNPYEQYF. DNA for the CDR3: TGTGCCAGCTCACGGGACAACCCCTACGAGCAGTACTTC.

The chain recombines TRBV20-1 with TRBJ2-7; D not resolved. From germline, CDR1 is DFQATT and CDR2 SNEGSKA (reference sequence). Trimming pared 6 bases from V and 2 bases from J, leaving 8 bases between. The CDR3 runs to 11 residues. In DNA, the CDR3 is TGCAGTGCAAGCTTCGCCTACGAGCAGTACTTC. Translated, it gives CSASFAYEQYF.

The chain recombines TRBV20-1 with TRBJ2-3; no reliable D call. Germline-derived CDR1 and CDR2 are DFQATT and SNEGSKA (reference sequence). V gave up 7 bases and J gave up 0 bases, with 5 bases separating them. This CDR3 comprises 11 residues. The DNA of the CDR3 is TGCAGTGTGCTGAGCACAGATACGCAGTATTTT. Translating gives CSVLSTDTQYF.

This clone was seen more than once but under ten times. This rearrangement joins TRBV5-4 to TRBJ2-5; no clear D gene. V was trimmed by 4 bases and J by 5 bases, leaving 9 bases between them. The germline V gene encodes CDR1 SGHNT and CDR2 YYREEE (reference sequence). This CDR3 region has 12 residues. In DNA, the CDR3 is TGTGCCAGCAGCCCCCAGGCGGAGACCCAGTACTTC. Its translation: CASSPQAETQYF.

This chain connects TRBV9 to TRBJ2-7; 7 positions agree with TRBD1. Per germline, CDR1 SGDLS and CDR2 YYNGEE. This CDR3 is 15 amino acids long. The V segment lost 0 bases and the J segment 0 bases; nucleotides outside the gene matches: 3. The CDR3 region has the DNA TGTGCCAGCAGCGTAGCCCCAGGGGGCTCCTACGAGCAGTACTTC. This gives the protein CASSVAPGGSYEQYF.

The rearrangement uses TRBV25-1 and TRBJ2-3; 8 nucleotides line up with TRBD1. Germline-derived CDR1 and CDR2 are MGHDK and SYGVNS. Trimming removed 5 bases from V and 4 bases from J; junction bases left unmatched: 2. The CDR3 contains 13 residues. DNA for the CDR3: TGTGCCAGCAGTCCACAGGGGGCAGATACGCAGTATTTT. Translating it yields CASSPQGADTQYF.

J is TRBJ2-1 and V is TRBV7-2; 15 bases match TRBD2. Per germline, CDR1 SGHTA and CDR2 FQGNSA. V was clipped by 4 bases and J by 8 bases; unmatched bases: 3. CDR3 length: 15 residues. CDR3 nucleotides: TGTGCCAGCAGCTGGACTAGCGGGAGGGCAGATGAGCAGTTCTTC. It yields the protein CASSWTSGRADEQFF.

The rearrangement joins TRBV4-1 to TRBJ2-7, with a tentative D call TRBD2 (6 bases). The CDR3 is made up of 16 amino acids. Looked up from germline, CDR1 is MGHRA and CDR2 is YSYEKL. With 0 bases removed from V and 1 base from J, the gap between germline ends came to 13 bases. The DNA of the CDR3 is TGCGCCAGCAGCCAAGAGAGGCGGAGGGGTTCCTACGAGCAGTACTTC. This codes for CASSQERRRGSYEQYF.

In DNA, the CDR3 is TGCAGCGTTGATAGGGGGGGCGCGGGAGAGACCCAGTACTTC. It codes for CSVDRGGAGETQYF. The chain combines TRBV29-1 with TRBJ2-5; the D gene is possibly TRBD2 (7 bases). V lost 3 bases and J 4 bases, leaving 15 bases between the germline ends. The V gene's germline CDR1 is SQVTM and CDR2 ANQGSEA. The length of the CDR3 is 14 residues.

The chain carries TRBV18 and TRBJ2-7; the D gene is possibly TRBD1 (5 bases). The CDR3 runs 12 residues. Trimming removed 3 bases from V and 6 bases from J, with 9 bases in between. In germline, CDR1 is KGHSH, CDR2 LQKENI. CDR3 protein: CASSPTVFEQYF. CDR3 nucleotide sequence: TGTGCCAGCTCACCGACAGTCTTCGAGCAGTACTTC.

This clone has a handful of counts. The J gene is TRBJ2-5, the V gene TRBV29-1; possibly TRBD1 or TRBD2 for D (6 bases each). V was cut by 4 bases and J by 3 bases, with 15 bases left in between. The CDR3 loop spans 14 amino acids. Germline V gives CDR1 SQVTM, CDR2 ANQGSEA. The CDR3 region is CSVAVGGSKETQYF. CDR3 nucleotides: TGCAGCGTTGCTGTGGGGGGCTCGAAAGAGACCCAGTACTTC. The full variable domain, its missing parts supplied by reference TRBV29-1 and TRBJ2-5, is SAVISQKPSRDICQRGTSLTIQCQVDSQVTMMFWYRQQPGQSLTLIATANQGSEATYESGFVIDKFPISRPNLTFSTLTVSNMSPEDSSIYLCSVAVGGSKETQYFGPGTRLLVL.

The sample holds one count of this clone. The chain has TRBV30 and TRBJ1-2; possible D gene TRBD1, 6 bases. Per germline, CDR1 GTSNPN and CDR2 SVGIG (reference sequence). The CDR3 length is 13 residues. The V gene lost 2 bases and the J gene lost 7 bases, with 14 bases spanning the gap. The CDR3 nucleotides read TGTGCCTGGAGTTCCGACAGGTTCGGTGGCTACACCTTC. Its protein product is CAWSSDRFGGYTF.

Regarding this clone: Its ends do not fully match the called genes, so a read error is possible. The chain is built from TRBV29-1 and TRBJ2-5; no reliable D call. The CDR3 has 12 residues. The germline CDR1 and CDR2 sequences are SQVTM and ANQGSEA. The chain's CDR3 is CGVVGTQETQYF. DNA of the CDR3: TGCGGCGTGGTCGGTACCCAAGAGACCCAGTACTTC. Based on the CDR3 plus reference TRBV29-1 and TRBJ2-5, the full variable domain is SAVISQKPSRDICQRGTSLTIQCQVDSQVTMMFWYRQQPGQSLTLIATANQGSEATYESGFVIDKFPISRPNLTFSTLTVSNMSPEDSSIYLCGVVGTQETQYFGPGTRLLVL.

The V and J genes are TRBV29-1 and TRBJ2-7; 7 bases agree with TRBD1. V lost 5 bases and J lost 0; bases outside the gene matches: 1. This CDR3 comprises 12 residues. Germline V gene data show CDR1 as SQVTM and CDR2 as ANQGSEA. The CDR3 coding sequence is TGCAGCGTTTGGACAGGCTCCTACGAGCAGTACTTC. Its protein is CSVWTGSYEQYF.

The chain links TRBV11-3 to TRBJ2-2; tentative D call: TRBD1 (5 bases). V lost 4 bases to trimming and J lost 4 bases, with 10 bases between them. Per germline, CDR1 SGHNT and CDR2 YENEEA. The CDR3 length is 14 residues. The DNA of the CDR3 is TGTGCCAGCAGCTGGCAGGGTGGCACCGGGGAGCTGTTTTTT. Translation gives CASSWQGGTGELFF.

Notes on this clone: The junction and the germline gene differ at one end; a read error may be behind it. V gene TRBV4-1 combines with J gene TRBJ1-1; D is unresolved. Looked up from germline, CDR1 is MGHRA and CDR2 is YSYEKL. This CDR3 contains 15 residues. Written as DNA, the CDR3 is TGCACCAGCAGCCAGCACCCTATGGTGGGGACTGAAGCTTTCTTT. Translating it yields CTSSQHPMVGTEAFF.

The genes are TRBV5-1 and TRBJ2-1; 9 nucleotides line up with TRBD1. The V gene's germline CDR1 is SGHRS and CDR2 YFSETQ. Trimming took 3 bases from V and 6 from J; bases not matched to a gene: 4. The CDR3 spans 14 residues. In DNA, the CDR3 is TGCGCCAGCAGCTCTCAGACAGGGGGCAATGAGCAGTTCTTC. The encoded protein is CASSSQTGGNEQFF.

This clone was counted only a few times. The CDR3 DNA sequence: TGTGCCAGCAGTTACTTAGCGGGAGGAAAAAGCTACGAGCAGTACTTC. This translates into CASSYLAGGKSYEQYF. This chain joins TRBV6-6 and TRBJ2-7, with 10 bases fitting TRBD2. V dropped 1 base and J dropped 3; count of bases not matched to a gene: 6. Germline values: CDR1 MNHNY, CDR2 SVGAGI (reference sequence). The CDR3 spans 16 residues.

This clone was counted between two and nine times. The V gene is TRBV4-2, the J gene TRBJ2-5, with 7 bases identical to TRBD1. There are 17 residues in the CDR3. From germline, CDR1 is LGHNA and CDR2 YNFKEQ. V shed 2 bases and J 4 bases; nucleotides not matched to a gene: 13. The CDR3 DNA reads as TGTGCCAGCAGCCAAATCATTTTGGGACAGCGAGCAGAGACCCAGTACTTC. It specifies CASSQIILGQRAETQYF.

The CDR3 coding sequence is TGCAGCGTTGACCGTTTAAGGGGCGGTGGACAAGAGACCCAGTACTTC. This codes for CSVDRLRGGGQETQYF. The J gene is TRBJ2-5, the V gene TRBV29-1; tentatively, D is TRBD1 (5 bases). V shed 3 bases and J shed 2 bases, with 19 bases lying between them. This CDR3 has 16 amino acids. Germline V gene data show CDR1 as SQVTM and CDR2 as ANQGSEA.